The rows below give T cell receptor beta chains drawn from one sample of a study of shared clonotypes between healthy human individuals. The table came from immunoSEQ multiplex PCR; TCRdb's copy has only in-frame clones and leaves some out. The repertoire has some 1 million clones, about 75% of them found once; the top ten carry approximately 1.3%. Sequencing was done on a sample of memory CD4+ T cells sorted from blood. All receptors come from a man between 18 and 29 years old in good health. CDR3s leave out the opening cysteine and the closing phenylalanine or tryptophan. Each record gives: V gene, D gene, CDR3 protein. A D gene is named only where the DNA matches it firmly.

V: TRBV7-2; D: .; CDR3: ASSLDSGRGGYT
V: TRBV7-8; D: .; CDR3: ASSLLSWRAEEVQETQY
V: TRBV29-1; D: .; CDR3: SVLSSYEQY
V: TRBV6-5; D: TRBD1; CDR3: ASSPDRAEAF
V: TRBV18; D: .; CDR3: ASSPQIVGEAGSPLH
V: TRBV11-2; D: .; CDR3: ASSLELKTYEQY
V: TRBV5-6; D: .; CDR3: ASSLDAGVNTIY
V: TRBV6-6; D: TRBD2; CDR3: ASSSTSGTRTDEQF
V: TRBV5-4; D: .; CDR3: ASSLPIQGTGELF
V: TRBV9; D: .; CDR3: ASSANPRESNYGYT
V: TRBV19; D: TRBD1; CDR3: ASSPTGSPYEQY
V: TRBV18; D: .; CDR3: ASSPGAGGGETQY
V: TRBV19; D: TRBD1; CDR3: ASKPQGKAYEQY
V: TRBV30; D: .; CDR3: AWSPGGTEAF
V: TRBV6-5; D: .; CDR3: ASSRTRNDSPLH
V: TRBV10-3; D: TRBD2; CDR3: AARPTSGASGPETQY
V: TRBV30; D: .; CDR3: AWSLLDRLNTEAF
V: TRBV7-2; D: TRBD2; CDR3: ASSLIGLAVSSYNEQF
V: TRBV2; D: .; CDR3: ASRVTVYNSPLH
V: TRBV5-4; D: .; CDR3: ASSNGGSSGANVLT
V: TRBV11-2; D: .; CDR3: ASSLDRLVPQH
V: TRBV7-8; D: .; CDR3: ASSTRVPYGYT
V: TRBV5-1; D: .; CDR3: ASRIQENTEAF
V: TRBV30; D: TRBD1; CDR3: AWKGGQPQAYEQY
V: TRBV7-7; D: TRBD2; CDR3: ASSLAGSGSIVYEQY
V: TRBV6-1; D: TRBD2; CDR3: ATNLAGGTYEQY
V: TRBV27; D: .; CDR3: ASATVNTEAF
V: TRBV5-1; D: .; CDR3: ASSARTDPYEQY
V: TRBV2; D: .; CDR3: ASSGGRGEPEAF
V: TRBV4-3; D: .; CDR3: ASSQGLFKTQY
V: TRBV4-3; D: .; CDR3: ASSQKWRASLREQY
V: TRBV6-5; D: .; CDR3: ASSYSHNSNQPQH
V: TRBV5-4; D: TRBD1; CDR3: ASSLNDRGRFQY
V: TRBV9; D: .; CDR3: ASSVSPGLNTGELF
V: TRBV10-3; D: .; CDR3: AISPGIQGDEQY
V: TRBV4-2; D: .; CDR3: ASSQEIGGGGDTQY
V: TRBV7-9; D: .; CDR3: ASSPSAETQY
V: TRBV10-3; D: TRBD1; CDR3: AISEAGGQRNQPQH
V: TRBV5-1; D: TRBD2; CDR3: ASRRESGAGINEQY
V: TRBV7-9; D: TRBD1; CDR3: ASSFTGGWADTQY
V: TRBV28; D: .; CDR3: ASSPSGKKNEKLF
V: TRBV10-2; D: .; CDR3: ASSYRDNDNSPLH
V: TRBV7-9; D: .; CDR3: ASSLEAQRNTEAF
V: TRBV7-2; D: TRBD2; CDR3: ASSRTGTSGVYNEQF
V: TRBV2; D: .; CDR3: ASSGAILGEKLF
V: TRBV6-5; D: TRBD1; CDR3: ASSYTRQGDSPLH
V: TRBV4-3; D: TRBD1; CDR3: ASSQDPTGPLETQY
V: TRBV11-2; D: .; CDR3: ASSLDRHAEAF
V: TRBV4-1; D: .; CDR3: ASSQDQLYRVGGYT
V: TRBV28; D: .; CDR3: ASLDSIGGNTIY
V: TRBV6-6; D: .; CDR3: ASSYGPETQY
V: TRBV18; D: .; CDR3: ASSPSGPPGANVLT
V: TRBV5-8; D: .; CDR3: ASSPRSGRNTGELF
V: TRBV5-8; D: .; CDR3: ASSLGRGSEKLF
V: TRBV19; D: .; CDR3: ASNDNTRGGETQY
V: TRBV30; D: .; CDR3: AWSLPGNYGYT
V: TRBV6-1; D: .; CDR3: ASSHAVGIIQPQH
V: TRBV30; D: .; CDR3: AWSVDWGLGDSPLH